Listed below are T cell receptor beta chains from one sample, sequenced in a study of control samples from healthy donors and cancer patients. Using immunoSEQ multiplex PCR, the repertoire was profiled, and TCRdb retains in-frame clones only, with some absent. Of approximately 230,000 clones detected, more than 65% appear once; the ten largest clones hold roughly 15%. The sequenced sample was PBMCs. The receptors shown here come from a woman aged 60-70 years with lung cancer. Each CDR3 is given with its conserved first and last residue. A D gene is named only where the DNA matches it firmly. Clone size appears in some rows only: once, few, many, or a class for an expanded clone.

CDR3aa | CDR3nt | j_gene | d_gene | v_gene | abundance
CASRRVGDTGELFF | TGTGCCAGTAGAAGGGTAGGGGACACCGGGGAGCTGTTTTTT | TRBJ2-2 | - | TRBV19 | -
CATSDLRFPSPQHF | TGTGCCACCAGTGATTTGCGCTTCCCCTCACCCCAGCATTTT | TRBJ1-5 | - | TRBV24-1 | -
CASSPGGMYNEQFF | TGTGCCAGCAGCCCCGGCGGGATGTACAATGAGCAGTTCTTC | TRBJ2-1 | - | TRBV5-4 | -
CASSYSDTRDGYTF | TGTGCCAGCAGTTACAGTGACACGCGCGATGGCTACACCTTC | TRBJ1-2 | - | TRBV6-5 | -
CASKGQPNTEAFF | TGTGCCAGCAAGGGACAGCCGAACACTGAAGCTTTCTTT | TRBJ1-1 | TRBD1 | TRBV5-8 | -
CASSPRGGNSNQPQHF | TGTGCCAGCTCACCACGAGGAGGCAATAGCAATCAGCCCCAGCATTTT | TRBJ1-5 | - | TRBV18 | -
CAITPGGGARETQYF | TGTGCCATCACCCCCGGCGGGGGGGCCCGGGAGACCCAGTACTTC | TRBJ2-5 | TRBD2 | TRBV10-3 | -
CASSFRGGEPLRTDTQYF | TGTGCCAGCAGCTTTCGGGGGGGTGAACCTTTACGCACAGATACGCAGTATTTT | TRBJ2-3 | TRBD2 | TRBV11-2 | -
CASSFLGGKETQYF | TGTGCCAGCAGCTTCCTAGGGGGTAAAGAGACCCAGTACTTC | TRBJ2-5 | - | TRBV5-5 | -
CASSVSLAGGPAPGELFF | TGTGCCAGCAGCGTATCACTAGCGGGAGGGCCCGCCCCCGGGGAGCTGTTTTTT | TRBJ2-2 | TRBD2 | TRBV9 | -
CASSLEDSGNTIYF | TGTGCCAGCAGTTTAGAAGACTCTGGAAACACCATATATTTT | TRBJ1-3 | - | TRBV6-5 | -
CASSPNSPFRNSPLHF | TGTGCCAGCTCACCAAATTCCCCATTCAGGAATTCACCCCTCCACTTT | TRBJ1-6 | - | TRBV18 | -
CASSPQGLGYEQYF | TGTGCCAGCTCACCACAAGGGCTGGGCTACGAGCAGTACTTC | TRBJ2-7 | - | TRBV18 | -
CASSLGAGSSGANVLTF | TGTGCCAGCAGCTTAGGGGCGGGAAGCTCTGGGGCCAACGTCCTGACTTTC | TRBJ2-6 | - | TRBV7-9 | -
CASSLEGGQKTQYF | TGTGCCAGCAGCTTAGAGGGGGGCCAGAAGACCCAGTACTTC | TRBJ2-5 | - | TRBV7-2 | -
CASSTGQGSQPQHF | TGTGCCAGCAGTACCGGACAGGGAAGTCAGCCCCAGCATTTT | TRBJ1-5 | TRBD1 | TRBV7-8 | -
CASLGGKDKQFF | TGTGCCAGCCTCGGGGGGAAGGATAAGCAGTTCTTC | TRBJ2-1 | TRBD2 | TRBV28 | -
CASSPWQNYGYTF | TGTGCCAGCTCACCATGGCAGAACTATGGCTACACCTTC | TRBJ1-2 | - | TRBV18 | once
CASSYVPGYEAFF | TGTGCCAGCAGTTACGTGCCCGGGTATGAAGCTTTCTTT | TRBJ1-1 | - | TRBV6-2/TRBV6-3 | -
CASSGRTGGATGYTF | TGTGCCAGCAGCGGAAGGACAGGGGGCGCGACGGGCTACACCTTC | TRBJ1-2 | TRBD1 | TRBV3-1/TRBV3-2 | -
CASQITNDYNEQFF | TGTGCCAGCCAAATCACCAATGACTACAATGAGCAGTTCTTC | TRBJ2-1 | - | TRBV27 | -
CASRRDRGRTGELFF | TGTGCCAGCAGACGGGACAGGGGGCGAACCGGGGAGCTGTTTTTT | TRBJ2-2 | TRBD1 | TRBV5-6 | -
CASSDGGAIYNEQFF | TGTGCCAGCAGTGACGGGGGGGCAATCTACAATGAGCAGTTCTTC | TRBJ2-1 | TRBD2 | TRBV6-1 | -
CASSQEWTRAGGSPPETQYF | TGTGCCAGCAGCCAAGAATGGACTAGAGCGGGAGGATCCCCCCCAGAGACCCAGTACTTC | TRBJ2-5 | TRBD2 | TRBV3-1/TRBV3-2 | -
CASRPQAVSNQPQHF | TGTGCCAGCAGACCACAGGCCGTTAGCAATCAGCCCCAGCATTTT | TRBJ1-5 | - | TRBV6-5 | -
CASKLSGLTYEQYF | TGTGCCAGCAAACTGAGCGGGTTAACCTACGAGCAGTACTTC | TRBJ2-7 | - | TRBV28 | -
CASSESHWETQYF | TGTGCCAGCAGTGAAAGTCACTGGGAGACCCAGTACTTC | TRBJ2-5 | - | TRBV2 | few
CASSSQGARNSPLHF | TGTGCCAGCAGCTCACAGGGGGCTAGGAATTCACCCCTCCACTTT | TRBJ1-6 | TRBD1 | TRBV11-2 | -
CASSLGAAREQYF | TGTGCCAGCAGTTTAGGGGCAGCCAGAGAGCAGTACTTC | TRBJ2-7 | - | TRBV28 | -
CASSLGVSSYNEQFF | TGTGCCAGTAGTTTAGGGGTTAGCTCCTACAATGAGCAGTTCTTC | TRBJ2-1 | - | TRBV19 | -
CASRDPTSADTQYF | TGTGCCAGCAGGGATCCGACTAGCGCTGATACGCAGTATTTT | TRBJ2-3 | TRBD2 | TRBV2 | once
CASSPPVRAGRYEQYF | TGTGCCAGCTCACCACCGGTCAGAGCCGGAAGATACGAGCAGTACTTC | TRBJ2-7 | - | TRBV18 | -
CASSLDRTGQETQYF | TGTGCCAGCAGCTTAGACCGGACGGGTCAAGAGACCCAGTACTTC | TRBJ2-5 | - | TRBV11-2 | -
CASSQRGNTIYF | TGTGCCAGCAGCCAACGAGGAAACACCATATATTTT | TRBJ1-3 | - | TRBV3-1/TRBV3-2 | -
CASSLVGNEAFF | TGTGCCAGCAGCTTAGTGGGAAATGAAGCTTTCTTT | TRBJ1-1 | - | TRBV11-1 | -
CSASLPGLAGGWDTQYF | TGCAGTGCTAGTCTTCCGGGACTAGCGGGAGGGTGGGATACGCAGTATTTT | TRBJ2-3 | TRBD2 | TRBV20-1 | -
CASSSTVQETQYF | TGCGCCAGCAGTTCGACGGTTCAGGAGACCCAGTACTTC | TRBJ2-5 | - | TRBV10-1 | -
CASSQPGQTVGQPQHF | TGCGCCAGCAGCCAACCGGGACAGACCGTGGGTCAGCCCCAGCATTTT | TRBJ1-5 | TRBD1 | TRBV4-1 | -
CASSERGRATDTQYF | TGCGCCAGCAGTGAGCGCGGCAGGGCGACAGATACGCAGTATTTT | TRBJ2-3 | - | TRBV10-1 | -
CASSLGLAGTDTQYF | TGTGCCAGCAGCTTAGGACTAGCGGGCACAGATACGCAGTATTTT | TRBJ2-3 | TRBD2 | TRBV7-9 | once
CASSSGGGNQPQHF | TGTGCCAGCAGCTCAGGGGGGGGAAATCAGCCCCAGCATTTT | TRBJ1-5 | TRBD1 | TRBV7-8 | -
CAISGFRDRASYEQYF | TGTGCCATCAGTGGGTTCCGGGACAGGGCGTCCTACGAGCAGTACTTC | TRBJ2-7 | TRBD1 | TRBV10-3 | -
CASSQDFATNIQYF | TGTGCCAGCAGCCAAGATTTTGCCACAAACATTCAGTACTTC | TRBJ2-4 | - | TRBV3-1/TRBV3-2 | -
CASSRGTESSYNSPLHF | TGCGCCAGCAGCCGAGGGACAGAAAGCTCCTATAATTCACCCCTCCACTTT | TRBJ1-6 | TRBD1 | TRBV4-1 | -
CASSLRREDNEQFF | TGTGCCAGCAGCCTTAGGCGGGAGGACAATGAGCAGTTCTTC | TRBJ2-1 | TRBD2 | TRBV7-8 | -
CATSLMTGGVYGYTF | TGTGCCACCAGCCTAATGACAGGGGGCGTCTATGGCTACACCTTC | TRBJ1-2 | TRBD1 | TRBV15 | -
CASRVMDSPEAFF | TGCGCCAGCAGGGTGATGGACAGTCCTGAAGCTTTCTTT | TRBJ1-1 | - | TRBV5-1 | -
CASNRYTGELFF | TGTGCCAGTAACAGATACACCGGGGAGCTGTTTTTT | TRBJ2-2 | - | TRBV19 | -
CASSSEGSSGNTIYF | TGCGCCAGCAGCTCCGAGGGCAGCTCTGGAAACACCATATATTTT | TRBJ1-3 | - | TRBV5-1 | -
CASSPGQGNQPQHF | TGTGCCAGCAGCCCGGGACAAGGCAATCAGCCCCAGCATTTT | TRBJ1-5 | - | TRBV7-9 | few
CASSRGQPQHF | TGTGCCAGTAGTAGGGGTCAGCCCCAGCATTTT | TRBJ1-5 | - | TRBV19 | -